The 8 T cell receptor beta chains listed next were all sequenced from one sample in a study of cytotoxic CD8 clonotypes in ibrutinib-treated CLL. Assay used: immunoSEQ multiplex PCR; TCRdb lists only in-frame clones, some missing. The table lists thousands of clones, around 60% of them singletons. The sample in question was PBMCs, obtained before ibrutinib treatment. These receptors were collected from a human donor with chronic lymphocytic leukemia.

Notes on this clone: One end of the junction does not line up with germline, which may come from a read error. The V and J genes are TRBV5-6 and TRBJ2-5, with 9 nucleotides matching TRBD1. Germline V gives CDR1 SGHDT, CDR2 YYEEEE. The CDR3 runs 13 residues. DNA of the CDR3: TGTGCCAGCAGCTTGGAAATTCGTGGACAGGGGCACTTC. Protein: CASSLEIRGQGHF.

The V and J genes are TRBV7-9 and TRBJ2-2; 7 bases align to TRBD1. Trimming removed 3 bases from V and 5 bases from J; junction bases left unmatched: 6. The CDR3 covers 15 residues. The germline V gene has CDR1 SEHNR and CDR2 FQNEAQ (reference sequence). The DNA for the CDR3 is TGTGCCAGCAGCTTTGGGCGACAGGGAACCGGGGAGCTGTTTTTT. Translated: CASSFGRQGTGELFF. Supplemented by reference TRBV7-9 and TRBJ2-2, the full variable domain reads DTGVSQNPRHKITKRGQNVTFRCDPISEHNRLYWYRQTLGQGPEFLTYFQNEAQLEKSRLLSDRFSAERPKGSFSTLEIQRTEQGDSAMYLCASSFGRQGTGELFFGEGSRLTVL.

The chain carries TRBV6-1 and TRBJ2-3; 12 positions match TRBD2. The length of the CDR3 is 17 residues. Unmatched junction bases numbered 10, after V lost 4 bases and J lost 5 bases. Per germline, CDR1 MNHNS and CDR2 SASEGT. The CDR3 loop reads CASSGQRGGLAGDTQYF. The CDR3 coding sequence is TGTGCCAGCAGTGGCCAAAGGGGGGGACTAGCGGGAGATACGCAGTATTTT.

This chain uses TRBV11-1 with TRBJ2-7; D is ambiguous. This CDR3 is built from 13 residues. In germline, CDR1 is SGHAT, CDR2 FQDESV (reference sequence). Trimming removed 5 bases at V and 0 bases at J, with 8 bases between. CDR3 sequence reads: CASSESYSYEQYF. For the CDR3, the DNA is TGTGCCAGCAGCGAGAGTTACTCCTACGAGCAGTACTTC.

This clone showed up just once. The chain combines TRBV6-5 with TRBJ2-2; a possible D gene is TRBD2 (6 bases). The CDR3 sequence is 16 residues long. Germline V gene data show CDR1 as MNHEY and CDR2 as SVGAGI. V gave up 2 bases and J gave up 2 bases, with 12 bases separating them. For the CDR3, the DNA is TGTGCCAGCAGTTACCTTCCGGGGGTAAACACCGGGGAGCTGTTTTTT. Amino acid sequence: CASSYLPGVNTGELFF.

This clone was seen a few times. Other DNA sequences of this sample code for an identical CDR3. The chain links TRBV5-4 to TRBJ1-3; D is unresolved. The length of the CDR3 is 13 residues. CDR1 is SGHNT and CDR2 is YYREEE in the germline V gene (reference sequence). V lost 1 base to trimming and J lost 0 bases, with 2 bases between them. Written as DNA, the CDR3 is TGTGCCAGCAGCTTGATCTCTGGAAACACCATATATTTT. It specifies CASSLISGNTIYF.

The J gene is TRBJ2-7, the V gene TRBV6-5; possibly TRBD1 for D (7 bases). Germline V lookup: CDR1 MNHEY, CDR2 SVGAGI. Trimming took off 6 bases at V and 5 bases at J, with 17 bases between the two ends. This CDR3 has 14 residues. The CDR3 region has the DNA TGTGCCAGCAGGCGACAGGGAGGAGGAGACGAGCAGTACTTC. Protein product: CASRRQGGGDEQYF.

The V and J genes are TRBV7-3 and TRBJ2-2; no clear D. V lost 5 bases and J lost 4, with 5 bases in between. Per germline, CDR1 SGHTA and CDR2 FQGTGA. The CDR3 spans 12 residues. The CDR3 reads CASSPFTGELFF. CDR3 in DNA: TGTGCCAGCAGCCCATTCACCGGGGAGCTGTTTTTT.